The sequence of this T cell receptor beta chain was determined in a study of blood T cell repertoires in COVID-19. V lost 8 bases and J lost 12, with 14 bases in between. The germline gives CDR1 MDHEN, CDR2 SYDVKM. The CDR3 consists of 12 residues. Sequencing was performed with immunoSEQ multiplex PCR; in TCRdb, only in-frame clones are kept and a portion is missing. The table lists around 110,000 clones, approximately 90% of them singletons. The material sequenced was peripheral blood. The chain is built from TRBV28 and TRBJ1-6; tentatively, D is TRBD1 (5 bases). The clonotype was recovered from a human donor with active COVID-19. The donor label of this sample is uncertain. CDR3 region: CASRLLGRPLHF. The CDR3 DNA sequence: TGTGCCAGCCGCCTTCTGGGGCGACCCCTCCACTTT.